The clone carrying this T cell receptor (beta chain) was counted many times. Its target is unknown. The data stem from a study of T-cell reconstitution after alpha-beta-depleted transplantation in children. This CDR3 has 12 residues. Looked up from germline, CDR1 is LNHNV and CDR2 is YYDKDF (reference sequence). Trimming stripped 0 bases from V and 7 bases from J, with 6 bases between. Overall study findings and caveats: Reportedly, roughly two months post-transplant, alpha-beta T cells arose from several hundred expanded graft clones. T-cell counts and diversity were attributed mostly to newly produced T cells one year after transplant. It was surviving recipient T cells and thymic progenitors that gave some patients high TCRbeta diversity at day 60.

The TCRbeta library incorporated unique molecular identifiers. MiXCR was run by TCRdb on the PCR reads, yielding one entry per CDR3 protein. This table holds a few hundred thousand distinct CDR3 sequences, around 7.3% found once. This TCR was sampled from a female patient aged 2-9 years who had a stem cell transplant for Fanconi anemia, so the T cells may come from the graft donor. J is TRBJ2-5 and V is TRBV15; D gene unclear. Sequencing used peripheral blood, obtained 360 days after TCRalphabeta/CD19-depleted stem cell transplant. The CDR3 DNA follows: TGTGCCACCAGCAGAGATCTTGGGACCCAGTACTTC. Translation gives CATSRDLGTQYF.